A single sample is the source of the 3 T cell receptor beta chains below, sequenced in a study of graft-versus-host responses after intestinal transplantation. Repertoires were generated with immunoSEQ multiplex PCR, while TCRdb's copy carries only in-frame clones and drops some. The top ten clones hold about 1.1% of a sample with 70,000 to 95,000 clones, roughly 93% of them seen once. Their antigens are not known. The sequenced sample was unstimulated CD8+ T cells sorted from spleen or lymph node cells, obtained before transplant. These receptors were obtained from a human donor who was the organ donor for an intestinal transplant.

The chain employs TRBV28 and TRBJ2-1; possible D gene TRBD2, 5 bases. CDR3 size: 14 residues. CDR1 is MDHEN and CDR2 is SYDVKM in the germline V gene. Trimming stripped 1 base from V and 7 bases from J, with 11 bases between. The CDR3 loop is CASSLSRTGNEQFF. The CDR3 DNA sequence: TGTGCCAGCAGTTTATCCCGGACGGGAAATGAGCAGTTCTTC.

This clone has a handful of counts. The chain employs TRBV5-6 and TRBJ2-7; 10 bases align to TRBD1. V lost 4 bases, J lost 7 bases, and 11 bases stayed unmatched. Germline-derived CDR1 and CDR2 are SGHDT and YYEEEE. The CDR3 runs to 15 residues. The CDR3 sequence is CASSTPGQGPREQYF. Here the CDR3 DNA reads TGTGCCAGCAGCACTCCGGGACAGGGGCCGAGGGAGCAGTACTTC. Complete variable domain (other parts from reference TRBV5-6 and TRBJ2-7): DAGVTQSPTHLIKTRGQQVTLRCSPKSGHDTVSWYQQALGQGPQFIFQYYEEEERQRGNFPDRFSGHQFPNYSSELNVNALLLGDSALYLCASSTPGQGPREQYFGPGTRLTVT.

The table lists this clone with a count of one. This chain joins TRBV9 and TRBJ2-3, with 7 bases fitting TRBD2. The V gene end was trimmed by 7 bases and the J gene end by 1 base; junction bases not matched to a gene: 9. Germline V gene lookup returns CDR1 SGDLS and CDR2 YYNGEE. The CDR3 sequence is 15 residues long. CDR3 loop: CASEGGRGGTDTQYF. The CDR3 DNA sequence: TGTGCCAGCGAGGGCGGGAGAGGGGGCACAGATACGCAGTATTTT.